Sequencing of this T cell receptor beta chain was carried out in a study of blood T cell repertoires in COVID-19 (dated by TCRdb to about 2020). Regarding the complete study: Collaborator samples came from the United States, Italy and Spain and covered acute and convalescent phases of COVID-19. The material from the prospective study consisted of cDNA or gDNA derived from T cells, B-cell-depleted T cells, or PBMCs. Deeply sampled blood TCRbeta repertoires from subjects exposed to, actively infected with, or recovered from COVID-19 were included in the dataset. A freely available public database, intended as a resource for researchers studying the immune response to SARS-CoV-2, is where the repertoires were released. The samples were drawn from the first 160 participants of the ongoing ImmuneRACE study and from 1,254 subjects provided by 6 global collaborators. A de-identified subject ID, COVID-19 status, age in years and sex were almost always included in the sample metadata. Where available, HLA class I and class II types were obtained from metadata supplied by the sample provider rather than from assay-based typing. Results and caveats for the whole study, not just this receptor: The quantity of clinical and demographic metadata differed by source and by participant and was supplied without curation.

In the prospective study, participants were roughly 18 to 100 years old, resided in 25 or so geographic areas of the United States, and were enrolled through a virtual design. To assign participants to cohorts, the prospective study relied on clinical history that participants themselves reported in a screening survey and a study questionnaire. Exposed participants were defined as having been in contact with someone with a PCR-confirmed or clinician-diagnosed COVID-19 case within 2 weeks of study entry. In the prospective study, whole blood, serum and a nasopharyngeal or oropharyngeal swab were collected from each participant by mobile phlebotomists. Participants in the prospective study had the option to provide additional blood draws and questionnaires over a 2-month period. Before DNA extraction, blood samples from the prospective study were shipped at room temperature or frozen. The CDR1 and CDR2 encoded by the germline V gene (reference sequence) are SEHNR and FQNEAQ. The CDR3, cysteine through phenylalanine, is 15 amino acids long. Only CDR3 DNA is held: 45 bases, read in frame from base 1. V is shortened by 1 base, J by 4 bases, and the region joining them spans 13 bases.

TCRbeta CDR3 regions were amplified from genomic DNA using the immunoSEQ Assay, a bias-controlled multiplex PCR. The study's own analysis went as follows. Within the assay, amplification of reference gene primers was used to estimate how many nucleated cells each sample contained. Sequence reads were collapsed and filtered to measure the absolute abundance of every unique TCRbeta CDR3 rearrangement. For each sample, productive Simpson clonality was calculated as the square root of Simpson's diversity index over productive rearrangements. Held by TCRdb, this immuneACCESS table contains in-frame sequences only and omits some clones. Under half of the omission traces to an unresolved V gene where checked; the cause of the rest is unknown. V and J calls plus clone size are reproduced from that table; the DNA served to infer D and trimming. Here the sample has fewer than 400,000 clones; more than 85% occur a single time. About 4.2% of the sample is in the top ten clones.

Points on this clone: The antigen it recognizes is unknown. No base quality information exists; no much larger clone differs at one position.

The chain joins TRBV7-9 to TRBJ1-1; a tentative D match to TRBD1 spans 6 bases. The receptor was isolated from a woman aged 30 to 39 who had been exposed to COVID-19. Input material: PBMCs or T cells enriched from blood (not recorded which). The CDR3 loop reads CASSLGWGRSTEAFF. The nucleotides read TGTGCCAGCAGCTTAGGGTGGGGGCGAAGCACTGAAGCTTTCTTT.